This paragraph reports one TCR beta chain. No antigen is known for it. The data originate from a study of T cell responses to AZD1222 COVID-19 vaccine. Study conclusions and caveats: Donors were mostly white British, more females; clonal diversity possibly underestimated.

Germline V gene sequence: CDR1 SEHNR, CDR2 FQNEAQ (reference sequence). The V and J ends lost 5 bases and 4 bases respectively, with 16 bases between them. The CDR3 runs 15 residues. Only in-frame clones appear in the TCRdb table, and some are missing; sequencing was by immunoSEQ multiplex PCR. The sample holds 100,000 or so clones, 85% to 95% seen once. Whether given at about 4 or about 12 weeks, second doses were pooled. The V call is TRBV7-9, the J call TRBJ2-3, with D uncertain. The receptor comes from an adult who received the AZD1222 COVID-19 vaccine. The sample in question was peripheral blood, obtained 28 days after the second AZD1222 dose. The CDR3 DNA reads as TGTGCCAGCAGCCCGCCTTTTAGGGCCTCAGATACGCAGTATTTT. This sequence encodes CASSPPFRASDTQYF.